This section outlines one T cell receptor (beta chain) sequence together with its context. Here immunoSEQ multiplex PCR was the method, and the copy in TCRdb shows in-frame clones only, minus some. Of 150,000 to 200,000 clones in the sample, 84% are singletons; the top ten hold about 12%. These data come from a study of blood T cell repertoires in COVID-19. Study details: Both acute and convalescent COVID-19 samples were obtained from the United States, Italy and Spain. T cells, B-cell-depleted T cells, or PBMCs provided the cDNA or gDNA that served as material.

Study members were between about 18 and 90 years old and lived in approximately 25 US regions. The CDR3 runs 15 residues. The germline V and J ends were trimmed by 5 bases and 5 bases, with 18 bases remaining between them. The germline V gene encodes CDR1 MNHNY and CDR2 SVGAGI (reference sequence). The rearrangement joins TRBV6-6 to TRBJ1-2; D is perhaps TRBD1 (6 bases). Material: PBMCs or T cells enriched from blood (not recorded which). This sequence was found in a man aged 50-60 years who had recovered from COVID-19. This CDR3 reads CASSQQGYLDYGYTF. CDR3 DNA sequence: TGTGCCAGCAGTCAACAGGGTTACCTCGATTATGGCTACACCTTC.